The 20 T cell receptor beta chains given below trace back to one sample, sequenced in a study of response to subunit inactivated influenza vaccine. TCRdb reprocessed the RT-PCR reads with MiXCR, giving one entry per CDR3 protein. The data show approximately 680,000 distinct CDR3 sequences, approximately 15% seen once. The sequences come from PBMCs from blood, collected about 11 days after vaccination. These receptors were taken from a man aged 50-60 years who received an inactivated influenza vaccine.

V is TRBV28 and J is TRBJ2-7; 10 bases fit TRBD1. Germline loops: CDR1 MDHEN, CDR2 SYDVKM. V was pared by 5 bases and J by 6 bases, with 10 bases of the junction left unmatched. This CDR3 comprises 15 residues. CDR3 sequence reads: CASSLSGTGDFEQYF. CDR3 DNA sequence: TGTGCCAGCAGTCTATCCGGGACAGGGGATTTCGAGCAGTACTTC.

The V call is TRBV29-1, the J call TRBJ1-2, with TRBD1 matching 9 bases. The CDR3 loop spans 14 amino acids. Germline values: CDR1 SQVTM, CDR2 ANQGSEA. The V and J ends lost 6 bases and 8 bases, in that order; junction bases with no gene match: 13. CDR3 sequence (DNA): TGCAGCGTCCGTCCCGGGACAGGGTCGGGCGGCTACACCTTC. This translates into CSVRPGTGSGGYTF.

This clonotype was detected only a few times. The chain has TRBV2 and TRBJ2-1; D is ambiguous. The germline V gene has CDR1 SNHLY and CDR2 FYNNEI. Trimming removed 6 bases at V and 4 bases at J, with 10 bases between. CDR3 length: 13 amino acids. CDR3 DNA sequence: TGTGCCAGCAGGCCTCCTCAATACAATGAGCAGTTCTTC. It specifies CASRPPQYNEQFF.

This clonotype was detected a few times. V usage is TRBV29-1 and J usage is TRBJ1-5; 7 nucleotides agree with TRBD1. The germline CDR1 and CDR2 sequences are SQVTM and ANQGSEA. Trimming took 5 bases from V and 9 from J; bases not matched to a gene: 10. The CDR3 is 13 amino acids. Here the CDR3 reads CSVIPPGGPPQHF. The CDR3 region has the DNA TGCAGCGTTATCCCCCCAGGGGGGCCGCCCCAGCATTTT.

The chain links TRBV7-2 to TRBJ2-7; TRBD2 agrees at 12 bases. This CDR3 region has 17 residues. CDR1 is SGHTA and CDR2 is FQGNSA in the germline V gene. Germline trimming cut 5 bases from V and 2 bases from J; bases unmatched to any gene: 10. CDR3 nucleotides: TGTGCCAGCAGCCGGACTAGCGGGAAAAAATTCCCCTACGAGCAGTACTTC. Translating gives CASSRTSGKKFPYEQYF.

In its sample, this clonotype was seen a few times. This rearrangement joins TRBV12-3 or TRBV12-4 to TRBJ1-2; weak D call: TRBD1 (6 bases). V lost 5 bases to trimming and J lost 0 bases, with 16 bases between them. The CDR3 consists of 16 residues. The CDR3 DNA reads TGTGCCAGCAGTACATCCCGGGACATATCTAACTATGGCTACACCTTC. Its protein product is CASSTSRDISNYGYTF.

A single count supports this clonotype. The chain combines TRBV27 with TRBJ2-3, with D perhaps matching TRBD2 (5 bases). With 5 bases removed from V and 2 bases from J, the gap between germline ends came to 29 bases. CDR3 length equals 20 residues. Germline values: CDR1 MNHEY, CDR2 SMNVEV (reference sequence). The CDR3 region has the DNA TGTGCCAGCAGTCCCCACTCCATGAGGCCACTAGTTATTTTCACAGATACGCAGTATTTT. It yields the protein CASSPHSMRPLVIFTDTQYF.

The V and J genes are TRBV10-3 and TRBJ1-1, with TRBD1 identical over 7 bases. The ends lost 2 bases at V and 4 bases at J; junction bases unmatched: 4. Germline V gene sequence: CDR1 ENHRY, CDR2 SYGVKD. This CDR3 region has 14 residues. The CDR3 nucleotides read TGTGCCATCAGTGAGACAGGGGATAGCACTGAAGCTTTCTTT. Residues: CAISETGDSTEAFF.

The V and J genes are TRBV20-1 and TRBJ2-3; TRBD1 might be the D (6 bases). CDR3 length: 13 amino acids. With 6 bases removed from V and 2 bases from J, the gap between germline ends came to 12 bases. From germline, CDR1 is DFQATT and CDR2 SNEGSKA (reference sequence). For the CDR3, the DNA is TGCAGTGCACCGGGACAATACACAGATACGCAGTATTTT. Translation: CSAPGQYTDTQYF.

The chain combines TRBV11-2 with TRBJ2-3; D is perhaps TRBD2 (5 bases). The length of the CDR3 is 20 residues. The V end lost 1 base, the J end lost 0 bases, and 23 bases lay between the germline ends. In germline, CDR1 is SGHAT, CDR2 FQNNGV. The CDR3: CASSLVRKTHLATSTDTQYF. The CDR3 DNA reads as TGTGCCAGCAGCTTAGTTCGAAAAACCCACCTAGCTACTAGCACAGATACGCAGTATTTT.

This clonotype appeared a few times. The chain couples TRBV5-1 to TRBJ2-7; no firm D call. Germline V lookup: CDR1 SGHRS, CDR2 YFSETQ. The CDR3 totals 14 residues. The V and J ends lost 0 bases and 0 bases respectively, with 7 bases between them. CDR3: CASSLEGFSYEQYF. DNA of the CDR3: TGCGCCAGCAGCTTGGAAGGGTTCTCCTACGAGCAGTACTTC.

In this sample, this clonotype turned up a few times. The chain has TRBV20-1 and TRBJ2-1, with D uncertain. Germline V gene lookup returns CDR1 DFQATT and CDR2 SNEGSKA (reference sequence). V lost 0 bases to trimming and J lost 9 bases, with 9 bases between them. The CDR3 is 12 residues long. Here the CDR3 DNA reads TGCAGTGCTAGAGATGGGCGGATTGAGCAGTTCTTC. Translation gives CSARDGRIEQFF.

This clonotype has just a few counts. This chain joins TRBV6-2 or TRBV6-3 and TRBJ2-2; 11 bases match TRBD2. Germline lookup yields CDR1 MNHEY and CDR2 SVGEGT. The J segment lost 4 bases and the V segment lost 5 bases, leaving 6 bases of the junction unmatched. The CDR3 consists of 16 residues. The CDR3: CASSRSGGASTGELFF. The DNA for the CDR3 is TGTGCCAGCAGTCGTAGCGGGGGGGCGAGCACCGGGGAGCTGTTTTTT.

This clonotype was seen only a few times. V usage is TRBV7-2 and J usage is TRBJ2-4, with D tentatively TRBD2 (5 bases). The germline gives CDR1 SGHTA, CDR2 FQGNSA. Trimming stripped 1 base from V and 6 bases from J, with 13 bases between. This CDR3 comprises 15 residues. The CDR3 nucleotides read TGTGCCAGCAGCTTAGTCGTCTCAAGCGGAAACATTCAGTACTTC. Translating it yields CASSLVVSSGNIQYF.

This sequence joins TRBV20-1 and TRBJ2-1; no definite D call. Germline CDR1 reads DFQATT; CDR2 reads SNEGSKA (reference sequence). Trimming removed 0 bases at V and 3 bases at J, with 9 bases between. The CDR3 is made up of 14 amino acids. The chain's CDR3 is CSARDASNYNEQFF. The CDR3 nucleotides read TGCAGTGCTAGAGATGCCAGCAACTACAATGAGCAGTTCTTC.

The V and J genes are TRBV29-1 and TRBJ1-5; D perhaps matches TRBD1 (5 bases). V lost 7 bases to trimming and J lost 5 bases, with 15 bases between them. The CDR3 runs 13 residues. Germline V gene data show CDR1 as SQVTM and CDR2 as ANQGSEA. CDR3 bases: TGCAGCGCCGTGAGAGGACAAGATCAGCCCCAGCATTTT. Translated: CSAVRGQDQPQHF.

The CDR3 region is CAISDSLGGENFF. The CDR3 DNA reads as TGTGCCATCAGTGATTCGTTAGGGGGGGAGAACTTCTTC. The rearrangement links TRBV10-3 to TRBJ2-1; a weak D match, TRBD2 (7 bases). The germline V gene encodes CDR1 ENHRY and CDR2 SYGVKD. The CDR3 contains 13 residues. The V end lost 3 bases, the J end lost 16 bases, and 19 bases lay between the germline ends.

CDR3 nucleotide sequence: TGCAGTGCAAGCCAATCGGGCTACACTGAAGCTTTCTTT. Amino acids: CSASQSGYTEAFF. The chain recombines TRBV20-1 with TRBJ1-1; no clear D. Trimming removed 6 bases from V and 3 bases from J, with 14 bases in between. CDR3 length equals 13 residues. Germline lookup yields CDR1 DFQATT and CDR2 SNEGSKA (reference sequence).

This clonotype was detected only a few times. The chain couples TRBV25-1 to TRBJ2-1; D call uncertain. Germline CDR1 MGHDK, CDR2 SYGVNS. V was trimmed by 3 bases and J by 5 bases, leaving 14 bases between them. This CDR3 is built from 15 residues. DNA of the CDR3: TGTGCCAGCAGTGATTGGGCAGGCGACCACAATGAGCAGTTCTTC. Amino acids: CASSDWAGDHNEQFF.

In this sample, this clonotype turned up a few times. The gene calls are TRBV7-2 and TRBJ2-6; D is perhaps TRBD1 (5 bases). Germline lookup yields CDR1 SGHTA and CDR2 FQGNSA. V was pared by 5 bases and J by 4 bases, with 12 bases between. This CDR3 has 15 amino acids. The CDR3 sequence: CASSTTAGGANVLTF. For the CDR3, the DNA is TGTGCCAGCAGCACGACAGCCGGAGGGGCCAACGTCCTGACTTTC.